This entry lists 3 T cell receptor beta chains sequenced from one sample in a study of blood T cell repertoires in COVID-19. This table comes from immunoSEQ multiplex PCR, and its TCRdb copy is limited to in-frame clones, with some not included. The sample has about 270,000 clones; around 86% are singletons. The sample taken for sequencing was PBMCs or T cells enriched from blood (not recorded which). The receptors were sampled from a man aged 18 to 29 who had recovered from COVID-19.

The CDR3 region has the DNA TGTGCCAGCAGTCCCCAGGGCGGCTACGAGCAGTACTTC. This sequence encodes CASSPQGGYEQYF. This rearrangement joins TRBV12-3 or TRBV12-4 to TRBJ2-7; perhaps TRBD1 as D (5 bases). The CDR3 length is 13 residues. V was pared by 5 bases and J by 3 bases, with 11 bases between.

V and J are TRBV21-1 and TRBJ1-4; whether TRBD1, the table's D call, matches the DNA was not checked. TRBV21-1 is noted as a pseudogene. The length of the CDR3 is 15 residues. The CDR3, as DNA: TGTGCCAGTGTAGGTCCCAGGGGACATAATGAAAAACTGTTTTTT. Translating it yields CASVGPRGHNEKLFF.

The chain joins TRBV5-1 to TRBJ2-1, with TRBD2 matching over 12 bases. With 2 bases clipped from V and 6 bases from J, the junction kept 9 bases outside the gene matches. CDR3 length: 17 residues. Per the germline V gene, CDR1 is SGHRS and CDR2 is YFSETQ. CDR3 loop: CASSFAPSGRVANEQFF. Here the CDR3 DNA reads TGCGCCAGCAGCTTTGCGCCTAGCGGGAGGGTAGCCAATGAGCAGTTCTTC.